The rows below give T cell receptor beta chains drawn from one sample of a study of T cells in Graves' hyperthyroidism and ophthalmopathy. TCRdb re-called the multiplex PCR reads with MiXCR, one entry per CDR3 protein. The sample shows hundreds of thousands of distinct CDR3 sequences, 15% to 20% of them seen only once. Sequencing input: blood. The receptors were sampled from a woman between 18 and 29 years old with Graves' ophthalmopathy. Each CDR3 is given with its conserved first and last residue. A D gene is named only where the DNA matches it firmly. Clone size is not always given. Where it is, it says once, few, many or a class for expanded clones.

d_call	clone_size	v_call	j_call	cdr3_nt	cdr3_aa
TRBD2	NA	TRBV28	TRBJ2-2	TGTGCCAGCAGTTTTTCACTAGCGGGGGCCGCGAACACCGGGGAGCTGTTTTTT	CASSFSLAGAANTGELFF
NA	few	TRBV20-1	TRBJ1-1	TGCAGTGCCCCTAGGGGGGGGTTGGAAGCTTTCTTT	CSAPRGGLEAFF
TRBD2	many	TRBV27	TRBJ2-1	TGTGCCAGCAGTTACGGGACTAACAATGAGCAGTTCTTC	CASSYGTNNEQFF
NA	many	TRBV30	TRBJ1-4	TGTGCCTGGAGTGTAGGGGGAGGTGTTAAAAAACTGTTTTTT	CAWSVGGGVKKLFF
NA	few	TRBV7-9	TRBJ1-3	TGTGCCAGCAGCTTAGCAGGGGACTCTGGAAACACCATATATTTT	CASSLAGDSGNTIYF
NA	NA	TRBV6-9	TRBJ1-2	TGTGCCAGCAGTTTAAGGCGTAACTATGGCTACACCTTC	CASSLRRNYGYTF
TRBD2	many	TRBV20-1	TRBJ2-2	TGCAGTGCTAGTCCCGGGACTAGTATCGGGGAGCTGTTTTTT	CSASPGTSIGELFF
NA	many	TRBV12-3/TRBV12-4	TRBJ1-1	TGTGCCAGCGGTGGGCAGTCCGGGGCAACCGGGGCTTTCTTT	CASGGQSGATGAFF
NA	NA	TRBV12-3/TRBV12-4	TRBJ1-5	TGTGCCAGCAGTTCGGGACCACAGCCCCAGCATTTT	CASSSGPQPQHF
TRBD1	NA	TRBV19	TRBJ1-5	TGTGCCAGTAGTAACCCGGGACAGGGGGTATGGGGCAATCAGCCCCAGCATTTT	CASSNPGQGVWGNQPQHF
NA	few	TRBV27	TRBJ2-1	TGTGCCAGCAGGCATCTGGAGGGCAGTGAGCAGTTCTTC	CASRHLEGSEQFF
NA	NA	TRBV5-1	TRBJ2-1	TGCGCCAGCAGCTTGAACGGGGGTGAGCAGTTCTTC	CASSLNGGEQFF
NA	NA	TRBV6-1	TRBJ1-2	TGTGCCAGCGGTGAGACTTTGGGGGACGTCTATGGCTACACCTTC	CASGETLGDVYGYTF
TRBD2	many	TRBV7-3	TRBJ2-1	TGTGCCAGCGCGCCTACTAGCGGGGGTTACAATGAGCAGTTCTTC	CASAPTSGGYNEQFF
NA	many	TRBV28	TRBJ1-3	TGTGCCAGCAGTTCGATAAGCGCAGGGAAAGACACCATATATTTT	CASSSISAGKDTIYF
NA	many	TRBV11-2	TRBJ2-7	TGTGCCAGCAGCCCCACGCACTCTCGCTCCTACGAGCAGTACTTC	CASSPTHSRSYEQYF
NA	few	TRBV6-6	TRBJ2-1	TGTGCCAGCAGTTACAATAGGGGGAGCTCCTACAATGAGCAGTTCTTC	CASSYNRGSSYNEQFF
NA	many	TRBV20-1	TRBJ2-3	TGCAGTGCTGCCCTCCCTAGCGAGGGAACAGATACGCAGTATTTT	CSAALPSEGTDTQYF
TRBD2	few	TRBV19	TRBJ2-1	TGTGCCAGTGGACTAGCGCGAGAGCAGTTCTTC	CASGLAREQFF
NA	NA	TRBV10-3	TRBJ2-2	TGTGCCATCAGTGAGAACACCGGGGAGCTGTTTTTT	CAISENTGELFF
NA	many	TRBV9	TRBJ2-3	TGTGCCAGCAGCGTTTCGGACGGCGGAGAGGGGGTGCAGTATTTT	CASSVSDGGEGVQYF
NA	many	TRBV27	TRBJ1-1	TGTGCCAGCAGTTCGATCTCCGGGACAGAAGCTTTCTTT	CASSSISGTEAFF
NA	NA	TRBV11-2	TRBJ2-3	TGTGCCAGCAGCACGAACGGGCAGGGAATAGATACGCAGTATTTT	CASSTNGQGIDTQYF
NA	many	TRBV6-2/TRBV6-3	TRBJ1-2	TGTGCCAGCAGTTACTCGATCGCTGAACGTGCAGGTCCTAACTATGGCTACACCTTC	CASSYSIAERAGPNYGYTF
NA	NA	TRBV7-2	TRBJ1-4	TGTGCCAGCAGCCCCGGTAGAGGGGATGAAAAACTGTTTTTT	CASSPGRGDEKLFF
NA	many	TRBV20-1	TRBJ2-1	TGCAGTGCTAAGTTCGATGAGCAGTTCTTC	CSAKFDEQFF
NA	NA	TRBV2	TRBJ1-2	TGTGCCGGGGAAGGGCCCGCTAACTATGGCTACACCTTC	CAGEGPANYGYTF
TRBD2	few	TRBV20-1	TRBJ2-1	TGCAGTGCTACCCAGAGGTTGGGGACTAGCGGGAGGTGGGCTTACAATGAGCAGTTCTTC	CSATQRLGTSGRWAYNEQFF
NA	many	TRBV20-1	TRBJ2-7	TGCAGTGCTAGAGTCCGCTACCTCTACGAGCAGTACTTC	CSARVRYLYEQYF
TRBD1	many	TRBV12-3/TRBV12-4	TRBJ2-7	TGTGCCAGCAGTTTAATAGGCCAGGGGGCCGTCGAGCAGTACTTC	CASSLIGQGAVEQYF
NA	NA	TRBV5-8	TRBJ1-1	TGTGCCAGCAGCTACTTAAGGACGGCGAACACTGAAGCTTTCTTT	CASSYLRTANTEAFF
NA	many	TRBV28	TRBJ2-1	TGTGCCAGCAGTTTGGCGGGTTTTGACAATGAGCAGTTCTTC	CASSLAGFDNEQFF
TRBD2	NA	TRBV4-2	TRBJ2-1	TGTGCCAGCAGCCAAGTGGGACTACTCATGGGGGATGAGCAGTTCTTC	CASSQVGLLMGDEQFF
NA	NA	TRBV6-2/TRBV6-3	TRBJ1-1	TGTGCCAGCCTCAGCCGGGGGCAGCCCTCAGCCTCGGCTTTCTTT	CASLSRGQPSASAFF
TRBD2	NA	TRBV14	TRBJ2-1	TGTGCCAGCAGCCCCCCCGGTAGCGGGAATCGAAATGAGCAGTTCTTC	CASSPPGSGNRNEQFF
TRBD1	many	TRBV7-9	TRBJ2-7	TGTGCCAGCAGCGAGGGACAGGGGGCCGCCGAGCAGTACTTC	CASSEGQGAAEQYF
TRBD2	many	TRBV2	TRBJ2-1	TGTGCCAGCGCAGCGGGGAGGTACAATGAGCAGTTCTTC	CASAAGRYNEQFF
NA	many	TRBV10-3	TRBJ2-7	TGTGCCATCAGTGAGTCTTGGGCGGGTGGATCCACCTACGAGCAGTACTTC	CAISESWAGGSTYEQYF
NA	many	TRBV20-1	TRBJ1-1	TGCAGTGCTACGGATGTCCCTGAAGCTTTCTTT	CSATDVPEAFF
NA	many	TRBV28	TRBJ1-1	TGTGCCAGCAGTTCTGTACGAAGGACAGAAGCTTTCTTT	CASSSVRRTEAFF